The table lists the clone carrying this TCR beta chain with many counts. The antigen remains unidentified. In the original analysis: Built for papillary thyroid cancer, a distant-metastasis classifier drew on CDR3 differences across clinicopathological groups. With MiXCR, TCRdb called clones anew from the PCR reads. TCRdb, rather than the study authors, made the V and J calls. The sample consists of 55,000 or so clones, approximately 17% of them appearing once. The length of the CDR3 is 12 residues. Per germline, CDR1 MNHEY and CDR2 SVGAGI. Trimming pared 3 bases from V and 0 bases from J, leaving 2 bases between. These data come from a study of metastatic and nonmetastatic thyroid tumors. In the study overall: Malignant thyroid and benign thyroid patients provided blood and tumor or nodule tissue whose repertoires were compared. Study-level points and caveats: For both blood and tumor, malignant thyroid tumors reportedly showed significantly higher TCR beta diversity than benign nodules did.

All patients were treatment-naive before thyroid surgery. This clonotype was sampled from a female donor with papillary thyroid cancer or a benign thyroid nodule (not recorded which). Some clones in this sample may be carry-over from other donors' samples. Sequencing was carried out using blood. The V call is TRBV6-5, the J call TRBJ1-1; no clear D. This CDR3 is CASSYVNTEAFF. CDR3 bases: TGTGCCAGCAGTTATGTGAACACTGAAGCTTTCTTT.